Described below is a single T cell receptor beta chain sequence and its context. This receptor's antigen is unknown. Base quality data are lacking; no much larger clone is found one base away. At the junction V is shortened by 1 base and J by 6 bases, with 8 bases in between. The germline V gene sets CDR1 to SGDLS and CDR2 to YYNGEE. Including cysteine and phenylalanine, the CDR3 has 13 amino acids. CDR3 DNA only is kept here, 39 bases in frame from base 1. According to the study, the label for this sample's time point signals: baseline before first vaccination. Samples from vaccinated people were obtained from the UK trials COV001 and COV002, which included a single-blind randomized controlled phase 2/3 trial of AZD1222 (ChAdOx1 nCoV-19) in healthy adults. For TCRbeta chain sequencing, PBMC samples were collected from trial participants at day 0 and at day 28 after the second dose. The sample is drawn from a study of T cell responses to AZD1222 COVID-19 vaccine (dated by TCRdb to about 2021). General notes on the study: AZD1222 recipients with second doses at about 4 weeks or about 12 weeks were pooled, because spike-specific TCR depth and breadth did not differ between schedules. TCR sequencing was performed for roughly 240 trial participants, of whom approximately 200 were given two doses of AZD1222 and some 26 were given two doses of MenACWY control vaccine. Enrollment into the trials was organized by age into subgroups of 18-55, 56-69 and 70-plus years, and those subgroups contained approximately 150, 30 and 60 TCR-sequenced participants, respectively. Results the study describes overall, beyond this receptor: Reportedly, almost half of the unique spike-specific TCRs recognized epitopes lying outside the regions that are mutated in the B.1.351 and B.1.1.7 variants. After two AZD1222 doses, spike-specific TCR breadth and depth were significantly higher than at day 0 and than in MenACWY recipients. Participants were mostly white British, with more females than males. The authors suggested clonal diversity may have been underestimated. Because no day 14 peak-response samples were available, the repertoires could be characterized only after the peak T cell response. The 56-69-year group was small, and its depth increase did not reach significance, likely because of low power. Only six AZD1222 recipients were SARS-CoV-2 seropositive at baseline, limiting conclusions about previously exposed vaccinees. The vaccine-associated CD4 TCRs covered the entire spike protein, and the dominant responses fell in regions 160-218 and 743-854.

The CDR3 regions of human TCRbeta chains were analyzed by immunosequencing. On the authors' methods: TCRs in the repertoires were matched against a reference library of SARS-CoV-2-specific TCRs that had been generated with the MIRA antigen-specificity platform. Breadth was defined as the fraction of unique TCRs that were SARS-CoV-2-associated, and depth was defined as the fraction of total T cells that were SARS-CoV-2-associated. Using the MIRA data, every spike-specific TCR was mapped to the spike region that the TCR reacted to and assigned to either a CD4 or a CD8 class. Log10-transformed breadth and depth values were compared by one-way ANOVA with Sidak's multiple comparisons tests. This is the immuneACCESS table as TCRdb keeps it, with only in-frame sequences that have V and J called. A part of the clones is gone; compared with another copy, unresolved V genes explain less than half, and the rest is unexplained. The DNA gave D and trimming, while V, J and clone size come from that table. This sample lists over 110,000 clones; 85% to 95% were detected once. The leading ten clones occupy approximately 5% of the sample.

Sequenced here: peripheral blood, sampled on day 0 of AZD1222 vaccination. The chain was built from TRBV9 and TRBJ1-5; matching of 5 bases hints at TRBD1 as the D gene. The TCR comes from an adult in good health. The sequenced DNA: TGTGCCAGCAGCGTATCCGGGGGTCAGCCCCAGCATTTT. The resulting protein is CASSVSGGQPQHF.